These 22 T cell receptor beta chains originate from one sample sequenced in a study of blood T cell repertoires in COVID-19. Assay: immunoSEQ multiplex PCR; the TCRdb copy retains only in-frame clones and omits some. The sample gives about 180,000 clones, 89% of which show up once; under 2% is in the top ten. The sequencing sample was made of peripheral blood. All receptors derive from a young man who had recovered from COVID-19.

The genes are TRBV4-3 and TRBJ1-1; no definite D call. The CDR3 spans 14 residues. The germline V gene encodes CDR1 LGHNA and CDR2 YSLEER. V was trimmed by 0 bases and J by 2 bases, leaving 7 bases between them. The CDR3 DNA reads TGCGCCAGCAGCCAAGACCCACTAAACACTGAAGCTTTCTTT. Amino acids: CASSQDPLNTEAFF.

This chain connects TRBV27 to TRBJ2-1; D is unclear. The CDR3 is made up of 16 amino acids. Germline CDR1 and CDR2: MNHEY and SMNVEV (reference sequence). Trimming cost V 4 bases and J 4 bases, with 17 bases left between them. The CDR3, as DNA: TGTGCCAGCAGTTCCACCCGCCGAAACCTATACAATGAGCAGTTCTTC. Translated: CASSSTRRNLYNEQFF.

This chain connects TRBV4-3 to TRBJ2-7, with 11 bases that match TRBD1. The germline V gene has CDR1 LGHNA and CDR2 YSLEER. V shed 4 bases and J 6 bases; nucleotides not matched to a gene: 5. CDR3 length: 14 residues. CDR3 residues: CASSPGTGGFEQYF. The CDR3 bases are TGCGCCAGCAGCCCCGGGACAGGGGGGTTCGAGCAGTACTTC.

J is TRBJ2-5 and V is TRBV28, with D possibly being TRBD1 (6 bases). Trimming stripped 5 bases from V and 5 bases from J, with 15 bases between. The CDR3 runs 14 residues. From germline, CDR1 is MDHEN and CDR2 SYDVKM. The CDR3 reads CASSPPGGGETQYF. CDR3 coding DNA: TGTGCCAGCAGTCCTCCTGGGGGCGGGGAGACCCAGTACTTC.

The chain combines TRBV11-3 with TRBJ2-1, with TRBD2 matching over 14 bases. Losses at the gene ends were 3 bases for V and 4 bases for J; bases not matched to a gene: 5. CDR1 SGHNT and CDR2 YENEEA come from the germline V gene. The CDR3 runs to 17 residues. CDR3 nucleotide sequence: TGTGCCAGCAGCTTGGGGACTAGCGGGAGTAGGTACAATGAGCAGTTCTTC. Translating it yields CASSLGTSGSRYNEQFF.

This chain connects TRBV5-4 to TRBJ2-7; 8 bases match TRBD1. Trimming removed 5 bases from V and 7 bases from J; junction bases left unmatched: 14. The CDR3 length is 15 residues. CDR1 SGHNT and CDR2 YYREEE come from the germline V gene (reference sequence). The CDR3 bases are TGTGCCAGCAGTCCCCTGACAGGGGAAGCGGAGGAGCAGTACTTC. Amino acids: CASSPLTGEAEEQYF.

This CDR3 reads CAIVGGNYGYTF. CDR3 DNA sequence: TGTGCCATAGTTGGCGGGAACTATGGCTACACCTTC. V is TRBV5-4 and J is TRBJ1-2; D gene ambiguous. Germline CDR1 reads SGHNT; CDR2 reads YYREEE (reference sequence). The CDR3 has 12 residues. Trimming shortened V by 9 bases and J by 2 bases, and 11 bases separated the two germline ends. Supplemented by reference TRBV5-4 and TRBJ1-2, the full variable domain reads ETGVTQSPTHLIKTRGQQVTLRCSSQSGHNTVSWYQQALGQGPQFIFQYYREEENGRGNFPPRFSGLQFPNYSSELNVNALELDDSALYLCAIVGGNYGYTFGSGTRLTVV.

This rearrangement joins TRBV19 to TRBJ1-2; possibly TRBD1 for D (5 bases). Germline CDR1 and CDR2: LNHDA and SQIVND (reference sequence). V dropped 5 bases and J dropped 7 bases, with 20 bases sitting between them. The CDR3 is 15 residues long. The CDR3 reads CASSEGLTGPTGYTF. The CDR3 DNA reads TGTGCCAGTAGTGAGGGACTTACTGGTCCTACTGGCTACACCTTC.

This chain links TRBV18 with TRBJ1-2; D remains ambiguous. Germline V CDR1 and CDR2: KGHSH, LQKENI. V lost 5 bases, J lost 2 bases, and 12 bases lay in between. CDR3 length: 14 residues. This chain's CDR3 is CASSLPGGNYGYTF. The CDR3 DNA reads as TGTGCCAGCTCATTACCGGGTGGCAACTATGGCTACACCTTC.

This chain links TRBV7-9 with TRBJ1-4, with D tentatively TRBD1 (5 bases). The CDR3 is made up of 15 amino acids. Germline assignment: CDR1 SEHNR and CDR2 FQNEAQ (reference sequence). Trimming left V 7 bases short and J 8 bases short, with 20 bases between. The CDR3 sequence: CASTKQPGKVEKLFF. The CDR3, as DNA: TGTGCCAGCACCAAACAACCAGGGAAGGTGGAAAAACTGTTTTTT.

This chain joins TRBV19 and TRBJ2-1; TRBD2 aligns across 8 bases. The CDR3 runs 15 residues. V was pared by 5 bases and J by 4 bases, with 7 bases of the junction left unmatched. Germline V CDR1 and CDR2: LNHDA, SQIVND (reference sequence). The CDR3 coding sequence is TGTGCCAGTAGTGTCGTAGCGGGATTTTACAATGAGCAGTTCTTC. Translated: CASSVVAGFYNEQFF. The variable domain in full, completed from reference TRBV19 and TRBJ2-1, reads DGGITQSPKYLFRKEGQNVTLSCEQNLNHDAMYWYRQDPGQGLRLIYYSQIVNDFQKGDIAEGYSVSREKKESFPLTVTSAQKNPTAFYLCASSVVAGFYNEQFFGPGTRLTVL.

The J gene is TRBJ2-2, the V gene TRBV9; TRBD2 matches 12 bases. The CDR3 contains 18 residues. CDR1 is SGDLS, CDR2 YYNGEE, per germline. V lost 0 bases, J lost 7 bases, and 10 bases stayed unmatched. The DNA for the CDR3 is TGTGCCAGCAGCGTAGCTAGCGGGAGGGCCTGGGGGAGCGGGGAGCTGTTTTTT. The encoded protein is CASSVASGRAWGSGELFF. The entire variable domain, with the rest obtained from reference TRBV9 and TRBJ2-2, is as follows: DSGVTQTPKHLITATGQRVTLRCSPRSGDLSVYWYQQSLDQGLQFLIQYYNGEERAKGNILERFSAQQFPDLHSELNLSSLELGDSALYFCASSVASGRAWGSGELFFGEGSRLTVL.

The chain couples TRBV6-5 to TRBJ2-7; 7 bases align to TRBD2. From germline, CDR1 is MNHEY and CDR2 SVGAGI. The CDR3 runs to 13 residues. J gave up 7 bases and V 6 bases, and 9 bases lay outside the gene matches. The CDR3 sequence is CASRQFGRGEQYF. The CDR3 region has the DNA TGTGCCAGCAGGCAGTTTGGGCGGGGGGAGCAGTACTTC.

V and J are TRBV28 and TRBJ1-1; D not certain. V shed 7 bases and J shed 1 base, with 13 bases lying between them. CDR1 is MDHEN, CDR2 SYDVKM, per germline. The CDR3 extends over 14 amino acids. The CDR3, as DNA: TGTGCCAGCACCCCCCATGAGGCGAACACTGAAGCTTTCTTT. This encodes CASTPHEANTEAFF. The full variable domain, its missing parts supplied by reference TRBV28 and TRBJ1-1, is DVKVTQSSRYLVKRTGEKVFLECVQDMDHENMFWYRQDPGLGLRLIYFSYDVKMKEKGDIPEGYSVSREKKERFSLILESASTNQTSMYLCASTPHEANTEAFFGQGTRLTVV.

V is TRBV19 and J is TRBJ2-5, with 10 bases lining up with TRBD2. J was trimmed by 7 bases and V by 10 bases; bases with no gene match: 12. CDR3 size: 14 residues. CDR1 and CDR2 from the germline V gene are LNHDA and SQIVND (reference sequence). The DNA for the CDR3 is TGTGCCAACAGACTAGCGGGCGGCCGGGGGACCCAGTACTTC. It is translated as CANRLAGGRGTQYF.

V is TRBV7-8 and J is TRBJ2-6; 7 bases are shared with TRBD1. Germline CDR1 and CDR2: SGHVS and FQNEAQ. The CDR3 is made up of 18 amino acids. The V gene end was trimmed by 6 bases and the J gene end by 0 bases; junction bases not matched to a gene: 11. The CDR3 DNA reads TGTGCCAGCAGTCAACCGGGACAGTTCAGCTCTGGGGCCAACGTCCTGACTTTC. Protein sequence: CASSQPGQFSSGANVLTF.

The chain carries TRBV5-8 and TRBJ2-7; maybe TRBD1 (5 bases). The CDR3 runs to 14 residues. V was clipped by 4 bases and J by 3 bases, with 14 bases between them. CDR1 is SGHTS and CDR2 is YDEGEE in the germline V gene. Here the CDR3 DNA reads TGTGCCAGCAGCCCTTATACAGGAAGCTACGAGCAGTACTTC. Protein: CASSPYTGSYEQYF.

V usage is TRBV28 and J usage is TRBJ2-7; D gene unclear. The CDR3 extends over 13 amino acids. CDR1 is MDHEN, CDR2 SYDVKM, per germline. Trimming left V 3 bases short and J 5 bases short, with 11 bases between. The CDR3 bases are TGTGCCAGCAGTTTCGTCCTACAGAACGAGCAGTACTTC. Translated, it gives CASSFVLQNEQYF.

The genes are TRBV4-1 and TRBJ2-7; 7 bases line up with TRBD1. CDR1 is MGHRA and CDR2 is YSYEKL in the germline V gene. The CDR3 loop spans 15 amino acids. V dropped 2 bases and J dropped 1; count of bases not matched to a gene: 5. This CDR3 is CASSQPSGQSYEQYF. The CDR3 DNA reads as TGCGCCAGCAGCCAACCCTCGGGACAGTCCTACGAGCAGTACTTC.

The chain carries TRBV30 and TRBJ1-2, with TRBD1 matching over 9 bases. The germline V gene has CDR1 GTSNPN and CDR2 SVGIG (reference sequence). The CDR3 spans 13 residues. J gave up 6 bases and V 4 bases, and 6 bases lay outside the gene matches. The CDR3 reads CAWTRDRVDGYTF. CDR3 DNA sequence: TGTGCCTGGACCCGGGACAGGGTGGATGGCTACACCTTC.

The gene calls are TRBV19 and TRBJ2-2, with D perhaps TRBD2 (6 bases). Looked up from germline, CDR1 is LNHDA and CDR2 is SQIVND (reference sequence). Trimming removed 3 bases from V and 0 bases from J, with 11 bases in between. The length of the CDR3 is 16 residues. In DNA form, the CDR3 reads TGTGCCAGTAGTATTTTTGGGGAGGCGAACACCGGGGAGCTGTTTTTT. This gives the protein CASSIFGEANTGELFF.

This clone was found once. This rearrangement joins TRBV7-9 to TRBJ1-2, with a possible D match to TRBD1 (5 bases). This CDR3 has 15 residues. The V gene's germline CDR1 is SEHNR and CDR2 FQNEAQ (reference sequence). V dropped 1 base and J dropped 4 bases, with 13 bases sitting between them. CDR3 sequence: CASSLEGARVYGYTF. For the CDR3, the DNA is TGTGCCAGCAGCTTAGAAGGGGCAAGAGTCTATGGCTACACCTTC.